This T cell receptor (beta chain) comes out of a study of T cell responses to AZD1222 COVID-19 vaccine. To note about this clone: Its cognate antigen is unknown.

CDR3 length: 14 amino acids. The V and J ends lost 5 bases and 4 bases respectively, with 14 bases between them. CDR1 and CDR2 from the germline V gene are MDHEN and SYDVKM. Study-level points and caveats: None of the repertoires were sampled until the peak T cell response had passed. Only a handful of AZD1222 recipients were seropositive at baseline.

Measured with immunoSEQ multiplex PCR; TCRdb has only the in-frame clones, and not every one. The table records 100,000 to 120,000 clones, about four fifths of them present only once. The sequenced sample was peripheral blood, obtained on day 0 of AZD1222 vaccination. The sequence was collected from an adult in good health. The chain has TRBV28 and TRBJ1-2; weak D call: TRBD1 (5 bases). This CDR3 reads CASSTQIQGYGYTF. DNA of the CDR3: TGTGCCAGCAGTACCCAAATCCAGGGCTATGGCTACACCTTC.